These 14 T cell receptor beta chains share one sample of origin, sequenced in a study of blood T cell repertoires in COVID-19. Repertoires were generated with immunoSEQ multiplex PCR, while TCRdb's copy carries only in-frame clones and drops some. This sample has approximately 130,000 clones, with over 70% found just once. Sequenced input: peripheral blood. The receptors were gathered from a man older than 75 with acute or convalescent COVID-19.

This clone was observed a handful of times. A much larger clone lies one base from this, so it may be a read error. The J gene is TRBJ1-1, the V gene TRBV7-8; unclear D gene. V was shortened by 3 bases and J by 1 base, with 6 bases between the two germline ends. CDR1 is SGHVS and CDR2 is FQNEAQ in the germline V gene. The CDR3 loop spans 13 amino acids. The CDR3 DNA reads TGTGCCAGCAGCTTGAGACAGAACACTGAAGCTTTCTTT. This gives the protein CASSLRQNTEAFF. Combining the CDR3 with reference TRBV7-8 and TRBJ1-1 gives the whole variable domain GAGVSQSPRYKVAKRGQDVALRCDPISGHVSLFWYQQALGQGPEFLTYFQNEAQLDKSGLPSDRFFAERPEGSVSTLKIQRTQQEDSAVYLCASSLRQNTEAFFGQGTRLTVV.

This chain uses TRBV6-5 with TRBJ2-1; D is undetermined. CDR3 length: 16 residues. Germline CDR1 MNHEY, CDR2 SVGAGI. Trimming removed 0 bases at V and 6 bases at J, with 15 bases between. The CDR3 DNA sequence: TGTGCCAGCAGTTACTCGAGACTCCAGCTTACCAATGAGCAGTTCTTC. This encodes CASSYSRLQLTNEQFF.

In DNA, the CDR3 is TGTGCCAGCAGTTACTCGAAGGGTTCCGGACTAGCGTCCAATGAGCAGTTCTTC. It yields the protein CASSYSKGSGLASNEQFF. The V call is TRBV6-2 or TRBV6-3, the J call TRBJ2-1; 9 nucleotides match TRBD2. CDR3 size: 18 residues. V was pared by 0 bases and J by 6 bases, with 12 bases of the junction left unmatched. The germline V gene has CDR1 MNHEY and CDR2 SVGEGT.

The chain combines TRBV5-1 with TRBJ2-5; 9 nucleotides align to TRBD2. The germline CDR1 and CDR2 sequences are SGHRS and YFSETQ. After removal of 0 bases from V and 2 bases from J, the junction contained 2 bases not matched to a gene. The CDR3 is 15 residues long. The CDR3 protein is CASSLASGEQETQYF. The CDR3 nucleotides read TGCGCCAGCAGCTTGGCTAGCGGGGAGCAAGAGACCCAGTACTTC.

This rearrangement joins TRBV5-6 to TRBJ1-2; 7 bases are shared with TRBD1. CDR1 is SGHDT and CDR2 is YYEEEE in the germline V gene. V was pared by 6 bases and J by 6 bases, with 5 bases of the junction left unmatched. This CDR3 is 12 amino acids long. CDR3 sequence (DNA): TGTGCCAGCACCCCAGGGGGAGATGGCTACACCTTC. Amino acids: CASTPGGDGYTF.

This chain joins TRBV27 and TRBJ2-7; TRBD1 aligns across 8 bases. The V gene's germline CDR1 is MNHEY and CDR2 SMNVEV (reference sequence). CDR3 length: 14 residues. V shed 5 bases, J shed 5 bases, and the junction held 8 bases outside the gene matches. The CDR3 reads CASSLRDRSDEQYF. CDR3 nucleotides: TGTGCCAGCAGTCTCCGGGACAGGAGCGACGAGCAGTACTTC.

The rearrangement links TRBV20-1 to TRBJ1-2; TRBD1 might be the D (5 bases). This CDR3 has 15 residues. Per germline, CDR1 DFQATT and CDR2 SNEGSKA (reference sequence). V shed 3 bases and J shed 2 bases, with 16 bases lying between them. In nucleotides, the CDR3 is TGCAGTGCTAGTAATTCAGGGCTAGGAAACTATGGCTACACCTTC. Translating gives CSASNSGLGNYGYTF.

The chain couples TRBV18 to TRBJ2-6, with 7 bases fitting TRBD2. The germline gives CDR1 KGHSH, CDR2 LQKENI. This CDR3 is 19 amino acids long. Unmatched junction bases numbered 8, after V lost 0 bases and J lost 0 bases. The CDR3 region is CASSPPISGPYSGANVLTF. The CDR3 DNA is TGTGCCAGCTCACCACCCATTAGCGGGCCTTACTCTGGGGCCAACGTCCTGACTTTC.

The sample holds one count of this clone. The V call is TRBV27, the J call TRBJ2-4; 9 bases match TRBD1. The germline V gene has CDR1 MNHEY and CDR2 SMNVEV (reference sequence). This CDR3 comprises 16 residues. V was pared by 5 bases and J by 3 bases, with 8 bases of the junction left unmatched. The CDR3 reads CASSKQGALSKNIQYF. CDR3 DNA sequence: TGTGCCAGCAGTAAACAGGGGGCTTTGAGCAAAAACATTCAGTACTTC.

The V call is TRBV25-1, the J call TRBJ2-5; D might be TRBD2 (7 bases). Germline CDR1 MGHDK, CDR2 SYGVNS. Trimming cost V 5 bases and J 5 bases, with 21 bases left between them. The CDR3 consists of 16 residues. Here the CDR3 reads CASSPRGRGGSETQYF. CDR3 coding DNA: TGTGCCAGCAGTCCGAGGGGGAGGGGTGGATCGGAGACCCAGTACTTC.

This chain connects TRBV19 to TRBJ1-1; possibly TRBD1 for D (5 bases). CDR3 length: 15 residues. Trimming cost V 7 bases and J 0 bases, with 15 bases left between them. Germline V lookup: CDR1 LNHDA, CDR2 SQIVND (reference sequence). This CDR3 is CASIPGGRVNTEAFF. In DNA, the CDR3 is TGTGCCAGTATCCCGGGCGGCAGGGTGAACACTGAAGCTTTCTTT.

The V call is TRBV10-1, the J call TRBJ2-3; 12 bases match TRBD1. The CDR3 spans 23 residues. CDR1 is WNHNN and CDR2 is SYGVQD in the germline V gene (reference sequence). With V trimmed by 7 bases and J by 4 bases, 30 bases remained unmatched. The CDR3 reads CASIWGTGGPGSGGATRADTQYF. The CDR3 DNA sequence: TGCGCCAGCATTTGGGGGACAGGGGGCCCCGGGAGCGGGGGGGCAACTCGCGCAGATACGCAGTATTTT.

The J gene is TRBJ2-1, the V gene TRBV6-5, with 9 nucleotides matching TRBD2. The CDR3 spans 15 residues. Germline values: CDR1 MNHEY, CDR2 SVGAGI. The trim removed 7 bases at V and 2 bases at J, leaving 6 bases unmatched. The CDR3 loop is CASTKSSGAYNEQFF. The CDR3 DNA follows: TGTGCCAGCACCAAATCTAGCGGGGCCTACAATGAGCAGTTCTTC.

The chain employs TRBV18 and TRBJ1-6; D is unclear. The CDR3 has 16 residues. Trimming removed 4 bases at V and 9 bases at J, with 19 bases between. Germline CDR1 is KGHSH and CDR2 is LQKENI. Written as DNA, the CDR3 is TGTGCCAGCTCACTCACGACGGCCAGCGGTTTTTCACCCCTCCACTTT. Translation gives CASSLTTASGFSPLHF.